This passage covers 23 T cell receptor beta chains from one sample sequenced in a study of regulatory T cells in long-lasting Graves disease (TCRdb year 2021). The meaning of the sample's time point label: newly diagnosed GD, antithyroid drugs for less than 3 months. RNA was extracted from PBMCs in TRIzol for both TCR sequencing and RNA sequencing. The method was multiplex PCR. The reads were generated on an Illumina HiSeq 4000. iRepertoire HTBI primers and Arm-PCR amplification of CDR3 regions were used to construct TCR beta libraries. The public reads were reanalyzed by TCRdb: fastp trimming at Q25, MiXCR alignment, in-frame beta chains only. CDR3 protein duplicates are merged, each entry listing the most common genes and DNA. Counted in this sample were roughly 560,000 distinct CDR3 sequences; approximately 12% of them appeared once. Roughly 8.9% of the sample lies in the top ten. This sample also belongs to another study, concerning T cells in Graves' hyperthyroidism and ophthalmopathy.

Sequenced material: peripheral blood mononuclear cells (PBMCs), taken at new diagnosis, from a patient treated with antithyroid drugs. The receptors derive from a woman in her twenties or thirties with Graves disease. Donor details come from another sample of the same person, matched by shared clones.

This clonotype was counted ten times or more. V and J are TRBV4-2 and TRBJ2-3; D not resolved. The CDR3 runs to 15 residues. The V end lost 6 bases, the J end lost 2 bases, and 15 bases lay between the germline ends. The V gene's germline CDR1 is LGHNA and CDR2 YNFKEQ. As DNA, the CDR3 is TGTGCCAGCAGTGACTCCCACGCATTCACAGATACGCAGTATTTT. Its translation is CASSDSHAFTDTQYF.

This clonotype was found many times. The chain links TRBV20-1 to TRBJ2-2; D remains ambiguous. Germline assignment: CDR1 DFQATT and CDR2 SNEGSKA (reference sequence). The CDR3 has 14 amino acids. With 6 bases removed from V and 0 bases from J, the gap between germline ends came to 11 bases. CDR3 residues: CSAPTTPNTGELFF. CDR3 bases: TGCAGTGCCCCGACCACCCCGAACACCGGGGAGCTGTTTTTT.

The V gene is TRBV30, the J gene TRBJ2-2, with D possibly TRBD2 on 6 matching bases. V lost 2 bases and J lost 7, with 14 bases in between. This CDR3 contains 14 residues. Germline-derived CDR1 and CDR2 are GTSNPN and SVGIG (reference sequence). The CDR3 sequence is CAWSSGVGGGELFF. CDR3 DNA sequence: TGTGCCTGGAGTTCCGGGGTCGGGGGCGGGGAGCTGTTTTTT. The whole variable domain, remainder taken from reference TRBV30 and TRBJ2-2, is SQTIHQWPATLVQPVGSPLSLECTVEGTSNPNLYWYRQAAGRGLQLLFYSVGIGQISSEVPQNLSASRPQDRQFILSSKKLLLSDSGFYLCAWSSGVGGGELFFGEGSRLTVL.

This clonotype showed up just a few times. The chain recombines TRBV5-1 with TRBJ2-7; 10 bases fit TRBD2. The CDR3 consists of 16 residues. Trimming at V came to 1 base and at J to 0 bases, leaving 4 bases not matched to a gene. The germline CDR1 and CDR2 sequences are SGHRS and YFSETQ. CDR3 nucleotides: TGCGCCAGCAGCTTGTCAGGGACTAGCGCCTCCTACGAGCAGTACTTC. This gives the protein CASSLSGTSASYEQYF.

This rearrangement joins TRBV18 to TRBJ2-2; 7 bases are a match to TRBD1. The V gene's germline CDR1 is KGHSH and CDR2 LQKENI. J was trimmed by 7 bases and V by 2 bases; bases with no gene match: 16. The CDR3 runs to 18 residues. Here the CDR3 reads CASSPFGQVEATNGELFF. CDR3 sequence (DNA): TGTGCCAGCTCACCATTTGGACAGGTCGAAGCAACGAACGGGGAGCTGTTTTTT.

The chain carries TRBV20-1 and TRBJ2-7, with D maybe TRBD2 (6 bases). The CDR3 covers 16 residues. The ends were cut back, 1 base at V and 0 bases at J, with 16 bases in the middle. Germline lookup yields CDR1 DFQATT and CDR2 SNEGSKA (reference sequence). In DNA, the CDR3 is TGCAGTGCTAGAGGAAATGGGGACTGGGGCTCCTACGAGCAGTACTTC. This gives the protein CSARGNGDWGSYEQYF.

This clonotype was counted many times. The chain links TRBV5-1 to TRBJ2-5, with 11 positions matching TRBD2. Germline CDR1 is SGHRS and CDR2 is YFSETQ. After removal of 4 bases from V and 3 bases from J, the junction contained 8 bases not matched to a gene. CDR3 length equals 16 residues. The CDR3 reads CASSARLAGGEETQYF. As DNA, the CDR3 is TGCGCCAGCAGCGCACGGCTAGCGGGAGGAGAAGAGACCCAGTACTTC. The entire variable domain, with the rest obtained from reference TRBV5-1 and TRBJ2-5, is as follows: KAGVTQTPRYLIKTRGQQVTLSCSPISGHRSVSWYQQTPGQGLQFLFEYFSETQRNKGNFPGRFSGRQFSNSRSEMNVSTLELGDSALYLCASSARLAGGEETQYFGPGTRLLVL.

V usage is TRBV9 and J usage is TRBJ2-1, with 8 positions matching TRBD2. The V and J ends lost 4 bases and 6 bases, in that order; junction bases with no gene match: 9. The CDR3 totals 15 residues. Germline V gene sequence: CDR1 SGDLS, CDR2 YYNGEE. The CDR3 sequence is CASSPRVAGLNEQFF. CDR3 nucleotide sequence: TGTGCCAGCAGCCCGAGGGTAGCGGGGCTCAATGAGCAGTTCTTC.

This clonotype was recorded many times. CDR3 in DNA: TGTGCCAGCAGGCCAGGGGTGGCGGAGTCCTACGAGCAGTACTTC. Translating gives CASRPGVAESYEQYF. The chain has TRBV12-3 or TRBV12-4 and TRBJ2-7; TRBD1 is a possible D gene (6 bases). The V gene lost 6 bases and the J gene lost 1 base, with 16 bases spanning the gap. CDR3 length: 15 residues.

The CDR3 loop is CASSTQYAYEQYF. The CDR3, as DNA: TGTGCCAGTAGTACCCAGTACGCCTACGAGCAGTACTTC. The rearrangement links TRBV19 to TRBJ2-7, with D unresolved. Trimming removed 4 bases at V and 2 bases at J, with 9 bases between. Germline V gene sequence: CDR1 LNHDA, CDR2 SQIVND (reference sequence). This CDR3 comprises 13 residues.

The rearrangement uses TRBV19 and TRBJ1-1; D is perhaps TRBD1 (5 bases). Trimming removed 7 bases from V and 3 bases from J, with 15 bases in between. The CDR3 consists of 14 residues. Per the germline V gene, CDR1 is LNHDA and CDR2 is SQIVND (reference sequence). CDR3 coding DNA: TGTGCCAGTACCCAGGGTTGGGTTCACACTGAAGCTTTCTTT. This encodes CASTQGWVHTEAFF.

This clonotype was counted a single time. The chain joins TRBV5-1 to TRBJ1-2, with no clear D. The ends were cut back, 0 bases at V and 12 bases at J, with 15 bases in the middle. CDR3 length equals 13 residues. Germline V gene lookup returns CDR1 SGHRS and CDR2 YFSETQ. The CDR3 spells CASSLGSSMSHTF. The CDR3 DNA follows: TGCGCCAGCAGCTTGGGTTCCTCGATGAGCCACACCTTC.

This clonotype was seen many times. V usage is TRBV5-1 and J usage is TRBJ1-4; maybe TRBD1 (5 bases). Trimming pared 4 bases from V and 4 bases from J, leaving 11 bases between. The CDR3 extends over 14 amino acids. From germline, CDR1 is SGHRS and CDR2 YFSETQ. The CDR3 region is CASSLRDLNEKLFF. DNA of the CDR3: TGCGCCAGCAGCCTCAGGGACCTTAATGAAAAACTGTTTTTT.

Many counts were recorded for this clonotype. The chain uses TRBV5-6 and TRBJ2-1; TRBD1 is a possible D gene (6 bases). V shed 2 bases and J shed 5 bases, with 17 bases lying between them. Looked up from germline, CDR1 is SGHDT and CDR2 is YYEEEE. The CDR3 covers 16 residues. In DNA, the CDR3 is TGTGCCAGCAGCTTTCTCGAGGCCAGGGACAACAATGAGCAGTTCTTC. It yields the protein CASSFLEARDNNEQFF. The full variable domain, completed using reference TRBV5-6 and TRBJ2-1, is DAGVTQSPTHLIKTRGQQVTLRCSPKSGHDTVSWYQQALGQGPQFIFQYYEEEERQRGNFPDRFSGHQFPNYSSELNVNALLLGDSALYLCASSFLEARDNNEQFFGPGTRLTVL.

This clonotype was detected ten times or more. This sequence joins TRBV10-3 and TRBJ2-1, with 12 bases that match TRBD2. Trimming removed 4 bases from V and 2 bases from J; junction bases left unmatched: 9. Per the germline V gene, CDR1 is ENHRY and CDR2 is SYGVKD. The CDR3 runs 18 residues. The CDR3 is CAISGHSSGRATYNEQFF. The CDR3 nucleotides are TGTGCCATCAGTGGCCATTCTAGCGGGAGGGCAACCTACAATGAGCAGTTCTTC.

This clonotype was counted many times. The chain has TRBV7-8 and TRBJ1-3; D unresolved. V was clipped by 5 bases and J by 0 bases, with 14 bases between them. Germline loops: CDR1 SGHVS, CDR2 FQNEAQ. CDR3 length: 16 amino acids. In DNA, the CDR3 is TGTGCCAGCAGCACCCAGACCGCAAGCTCTGGAAACACCATATATTTT. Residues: CASSTQTASSGNTIYF.

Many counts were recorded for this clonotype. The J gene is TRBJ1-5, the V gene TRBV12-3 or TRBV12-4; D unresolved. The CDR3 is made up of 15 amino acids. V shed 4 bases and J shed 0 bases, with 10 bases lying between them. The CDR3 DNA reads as TGTGCCAGCAGTTCCCAGAAATATAGCAATCAGCCCCAGCATTTT. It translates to CASSSQKYSNQPQHF.

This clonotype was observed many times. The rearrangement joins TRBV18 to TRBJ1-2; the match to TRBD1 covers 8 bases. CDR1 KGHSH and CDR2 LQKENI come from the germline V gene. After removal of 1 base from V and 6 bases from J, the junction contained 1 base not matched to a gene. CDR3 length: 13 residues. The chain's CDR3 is CASSPRTGNGYTF. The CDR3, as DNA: TGTGCCAGCTCACCACGGACAGGGAATGGCTACACCTTC.

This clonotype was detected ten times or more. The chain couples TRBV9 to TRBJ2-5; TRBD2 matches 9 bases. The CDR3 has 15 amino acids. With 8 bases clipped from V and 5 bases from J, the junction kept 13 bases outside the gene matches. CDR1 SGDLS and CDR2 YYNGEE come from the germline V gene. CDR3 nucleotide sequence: TGTGCCAGTGGAGCGGGAGGACTCTTCTGGGAGACCCAGTACTTC. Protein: CASGAGGLFWETQYF.

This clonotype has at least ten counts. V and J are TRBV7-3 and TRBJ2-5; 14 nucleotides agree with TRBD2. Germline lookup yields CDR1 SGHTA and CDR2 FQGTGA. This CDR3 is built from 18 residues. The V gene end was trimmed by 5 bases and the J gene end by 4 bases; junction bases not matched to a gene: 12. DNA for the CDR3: TGTGCCAGCAGCCTCGGGACTAGCGGGAGAGGTTGGGGAGAGACCCAGTACTTC. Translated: CASSLGTSGRGWGETQYF.

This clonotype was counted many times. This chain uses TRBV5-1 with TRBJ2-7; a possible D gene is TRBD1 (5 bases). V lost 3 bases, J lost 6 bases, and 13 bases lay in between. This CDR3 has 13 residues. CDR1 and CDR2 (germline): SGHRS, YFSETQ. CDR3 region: CASSSSWGLEQYF. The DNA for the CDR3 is TGCGCCAGCAGCTCCTCCTGGGGCCTCGAGCAGTACTTC.

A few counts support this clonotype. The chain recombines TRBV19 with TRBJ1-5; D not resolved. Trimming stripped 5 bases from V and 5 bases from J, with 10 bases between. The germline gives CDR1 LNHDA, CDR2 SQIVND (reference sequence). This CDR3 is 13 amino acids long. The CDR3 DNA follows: TGTGCCAGTAGTTTCCCCGGAGATCAGCCCCAGCATTTT. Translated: CASSFPGDQPQHF.

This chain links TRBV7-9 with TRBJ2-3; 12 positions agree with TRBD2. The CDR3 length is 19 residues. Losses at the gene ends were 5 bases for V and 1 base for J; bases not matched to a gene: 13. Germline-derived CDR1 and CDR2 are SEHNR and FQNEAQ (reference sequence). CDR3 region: CASSVGSRTSGKGTDTQYF. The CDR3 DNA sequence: TGTGCCAGCAGCGTCGGGAGCAGGACTAGCGGGAAAGGCACAGATACGCAGTATTTT.